The entry below describes one T cell receptor beta chain. The sample is drawn from a study of CD8 T cells in Susac syndrome. The V end lost 4 bases, the J end lost 0 bases, and 10 bases lay between the germline ends. The germline V gene has CDR1 GTSNPN and CDR2 SVGIG (reference sequence). This CDR3 is 15 amino acids long. With random hexamers, roughly 0.5 to 1 ug RNA was reverse transcribed. TCRdb recomputed calls from the immunoSEQ multiplex PCR reads with MiXCR, one row per CDR3 protein. In the table there are some 120,000 distinct CDR3 sequences, roughly 94% of which are singletons. The origin of this receptor is a human donor with multiple sclerosis. Sequencing was carried out using CD4+ T cells from PBMCs. This chain connects TRBV30 to TRBJ1-6, with D uncertain. The CDR3 DNA is TGTGCCTGGAAAGAAGCGAGCTCCTATAATTCACCCCTCCACTTT. Protein product: CAWKEASSYNSPLHF.